These 25 T cell receptor beta chains share one sample of origin, sequenced in a study of cytomegalovirus exposure and HLA in healthy donors. The PCR ran on 60 Vbeta and 13 Jbeta primers. Profiled with immunoSEQ multiplex PCR; TCRdb holds only in-frame clones, not every one. The table includes nearly 200,000 clones, under 90% detected once. Sequencing used PBMCs. These receptors were taken from a boy younger than 10 in good health and CMV-seronegative.

This rearrangement joins TRBV7-3 to TRBJ1-6; D unresolved. Deletions cut 2 bases from V and 8 bases from J, with 7 bases between. The germline V gene has CDR1 SGHTA and CDR2 FQGTGA. The CDR3 is 13 amino acids. The CDR3, as DNA: TGTGCCAGCAGCTTACAAAGCGATTCACCCCTCCACTTT. It codes for CASSLQSDSPLHF.

In the case of this clone: At the DNA level, this CDR3 is encoded by other sequences in the same sample as well. V and J are TRBV4-3 and TRBJ2-5, with D possibly matching TRBD1 (5 bases). There are 13 residues in the CDR3. Trimming stripped 0 bases from V and 3 bases from J, with 5 bases between. CDR1 and CDR2 (germline): LGHNA, YSLEER. CDR3: CASSQDREETQYF. In nucleotides, the CDR3 is TGCGCCAGCAGCCAAGACAGGGAAGAGACCCAGTACTTC.

The chain combines TRBV18 with TRBJ1-1; D not certain. The germline V gene encodes CDR1 KGHSH and CDR2 LQKENI. The CDR3 spans 12 residues. Trimming left V 4 bases short and J 3 bases short, with 6 bases between. The CDR3 reads CASSQADTEAFF. The CDR3 DNA reads TGTGCCAGCTCACAGGCGGACACTGAAGCTTTCTTT.

The chain has TRBV7-2 and TRBJ1-2, with D uncertain. Germline V gives CDR1 SGHTA, CDR2 FQGNSA. The V end was cut by 5 bases, the J end by 3 bases, with 13 bases between. The CDR3 has 14 amino acids. In nucleotides, the CDR3 is TGTGCCAGCAGCCAATCACGGGATGACTATGGCTACACCTTC. Translating gives CASSQSRDDYGYTF.

This clone was detected only a few times. The chain uses TRBV21-1 and TRBJ1-1; the table's D call of TRBD1 was not tested on the DNA. TRBV21-1 is noted as a pseudogene. The CDR3 runs to 16 residues. This chain's CDR3 is CASSKAPRQGDTEAFF. The CDR3 region has the DNA TGTGCCAGCAGCAAAGCGCCGCGACAGGGTGACACTGAAGCTTTCTTT.

This clone is a singleton in its sample. Distinct nucleotide sequences in the sample also encode this CDR3. The genes are TRBV9 and TRBJ1-1, with 7 bases that match TRBD1. In germline, CDR1 is SGDLS, CDR2 YYNGEE. CDR3 length: 13 amino acids. Germline trimming cut 3 bases from V and 1 base from J; bases unmatched to any gene: 0. This CDR3 is CASSAGGNTEAFF. CDR3 nucleotides: TGTGCCAGCAGCGCAGGGGGGAACACTGAAGCTTTCTTT.

The chain has TRBV2 and TRBJ2-5, with 8 positions matching TRBD2. The CDR3 length is 15 residues. CDR1 and CDR2 from the germline V gene are SNHLY and FYNNEI. With 3 bases clipped from V and 3 bases from J, the junction kept 6 bases outside the gene matches. CDR3 loop: CASSDPGGTKETQYF. As DNA, the CDR3 is TGTGCCAGCAGTGATCCGGGGGGGACCAAAGAGACCCAGTACTTC.

The V call is TRBV11-2, the J call TRBJ2-7, with a weak D call TRBD2 (5 bases). CDR1 is SGHAT and CDR2 is FQNNGV in the germline V gene. The V and J ends lost 5 bases and 3 bases respectively, with 14 bases between them. The CDR3 spans 14 residues. CDR3 coding DNA: TGTGCCAGCAGCCCTAATTGGAGCGGCTACGAGCAGTACTTC. This encodes CASSPNWSGYEQYF. The full variable domain, in which reference TRBV11-2 and TRBJ2-7 provide the parts outside the CDR3, is EAGVAQSPRYKIIEKRQSVAFWCNPISGHATLYWYQQILGQGPKLLIQFQNNGVVDDSQLPKDRFSAERLKGVDSTLKIQPAKLEDSAVYLCASSPNWSGYEQYFGPGTRLTVT.

This clone has only one observation. The chain links TRBV7-2 to TRBJ1-1, with TRBD1 identical over 7 bases. The V segment lost 5 bases and the J segment 1 base; nucleotides outside the gene matches: 4. CDR3 length: 14 amino acids. Per the germline V gene, CDR1 is SGHTA and CDR2 is FQGNSA. CDR3 coding DNA: TGTGCCAGCAGCCTTGGACAGGAGAACACTGAAGCTTTCTTT. It yields the protein CASSLGQENTEAFF.

This clone was detected a few times. This chain joins TRBV7-9 and TRBJ2-1; TRBD1 aligns across 8 bases. The CDR3 consists of 15 residues. Per germline, CDR1 SEHNR and CDR2 FQNEAQ (reference sequence). V lost 5 bases to trimming and J lost 1 base; unmatched junction nucleotides: 4. The CDR3 sequence is CASSRTGSSYNEQFF. CDR3 DNA: TGTGCCAGCAGCCGGACAGGGTCGTCCTACAATGAGCAGTTCTTC. Full variable domain (rest looked up from reference TRBV7-9 and TRBJ2-1): DTGVSQNPRHKITKRGQNVTFRCDPISEHNRLYWYRQTLGQGPEFLTYFQNEAQLEKSRLLSDRFSAERPKGSFSTLEIQRTEQGDSAMYLCASSRTGSSYNEQFFGPGTRLTVL.

The chain employs TRBV6-5 and TRBJ2-1; D not resolved. This CDR3 has 12 residues. CDR1 and CDR2 (germline): MNHEY, SVGAGI. Trimming left V 0 bases short and J 14 bases short, with 11 bases between. In DNA form, the CDR3 reads TGTGCCAGCAGTTACTCGCCTACAGTGGAGTTCTTC. Its translation: CASSYSPTVEFF.

This chain joins TRBV5-1 and TRBJ2-5, with a possible D match to TRBD1 (6 bases). Trimming removed 0 bases at V and 5 bases at J, with 11 bases between. Germline assignment: CDR1 SGHRS and CDR2 YFSETQ. This CDR3 has 14 residues. In DNA, the CDR3 is TGCGCCAGCAGCTTGGAACAGGGATGGGAGACCCAGTACTTC. This gives the protein CASSLEQGWETQYF.

The J gene is TRBJ2-1, the V gene TRBV25-1, with D perhaps matching TRBD1 (6 bases). The germline V gene encodes CDR1 MGHDK and CDR2 SYGVNS. V lost 5 bases and J 2 bases, leaving 7 bases between the germline ends. The CDR3 runs 13 residues. The CDR3 DNA sequence: TGTGCCAGCAGTCGACAGGCCTACAATGAGCAGTTCTTC. This translates into CASSRQAYNEQFF.

The V call is TRBV11-1, the J call TRBJ2-7, with D perhaps matching TRBD2 (5 bases). The CDR3 contains 12 residues. Per the germline V gene, CDR1 is SGHAT and CDR2 is FQDESV (reference sequence). The germline V and J ends were trimmed by 5 bases and 9 bases, with 14 bases remaining between them. CDR3 loop: CASSPTRGGQYF. As DNA, the CDR3 is TGTGCCAGCAGCCCGACCCGAGGAGGGCAGTACTTC.

This chain uses TRBV7-3 with TRBJ1-1; 10 nucleotides align to TRBD1. J was trimmed by 5 bases and V by 0 bases; bases with no gene match: 3. This CDR3 is built from 15 residues. Germline V lookup: CDR1 SGHTA, CDR2 FQGTGA. CDR3 coding DNA: TGTGCCAGCAGCTTAACTGGACAGGGGGTAACTGAAGCTTTCTTT. It translates to CASSLTGQGVTEAFF.

This clone appeared a few times. The chain links TRBV10-3 to TRBJ2-5; 9 bases match TRBD2. CDR3 size: 16 residues. The junction had 9 bases not matched to a gene; V was cut back by 4 bases and J by 3 bases. Germline CDR1 is ENHRY and CDR2 is SYGVKD. In nucleotides, the CDR3 is TGTGCCATCAGTGGACTAGCGGTTACAAGTAAAGAGACCCAGTACTTC. This sequence encodes CAISGLAVTSKETQYF.

The chain links TRBV5-4 to TRBJ1-2, with TRBD1 as a possible D gene (6 bases). The CDR3 has 14 amino acids. Trimming removed 4 bases from V and 8 bases from J, with 18 bases in between. CDR1 SGHNT and CDR2 YYREEE come from the germline V gene (reference sequence). The DNA of the CDR3 is TGTGCCAGCAGCGAATACAGGGTCCAGGGAGGCTACACCTTC. Residues: CASSEYRVQGGYTF.

The chain employs TRBV10-3 and TRBJ2-2, with D maybe TRBD1 (6 bases). The V and J ends lost 6 bases and 0 bases respectively, with 11 bases between them. The CDR3 loop spans 15 amino acids. The germline V gene has CDR1 ENHRY and CDR2 SYGVKD. The CDR3 loop is CAISPWTANTGELFF. In nucleotides, the CDR3 is TGTGCCATCAGCCCTTGGACAGCGAACACCGGGGAGCTGTTTTTT.

This chain links TRBV7-2 with TRBJ1-1, with D perhaps TRBD1 (6 bases). CDR3 size: 14 residues. V was clipped by 4 bases and J by 7 bases, with 16 bases between them. Germline CDR1 and CDR2: SGHTA and FQGNSA. The chain's CDR3 is CASSYRQARSEAFF. The CDR3 DNA reads as TGTGCCAGCAGCTACAGACAGGCCCGGAGTGAAGCTTTCTTT.

The gene calls are TRBV18 and TRBJ2-7; perhaps TRBD1 as D (6 bases). V dropped 6 bases and J dropped 0 bases, with 9 bases sitting between them. CDR3 length: 13 residues. Germline CDR1 KGHSH, CDR2 LQKENI. The CDR3 DNA sequence: TGTGCCAGCTCCCAGGGGTACTCCTACGAGCAGTACTTC. Translation: CASSQGYSYEQYF.

The chain carries TRBV7-9 and TRBJ2-3, with TRBD1 as a possible D gene (7 bases). The V end was cut by 3 bases, the J end by 2 bases, with 18 bases between. In germline, CDR1 is SEHNR, CDR2 FQNEAQ (reference sequence). CDR3 length: 17 amino acids. CDR3 in amino acids: CASSFVAGGSLTDTQYF. For the CDR3, the DNA is TGTGCCAGCAGCTTCGTTGCAGGGGGGTCCCTCACAGATACGCAGTATTTT.

The CDR3 sequence: CASSPGHYEQYF. Here the CDR3 DNA reads TGTGCCAGCAGCCCGGGACATTACGAGCAGTACTTC. The gene calls are TRBV11-2 and TRBJ2-5, with a tentative D call TRBD1 (6 bases). TRBJ2-7 matches the DNA end more closely, so the J call is doubtful. The length of the CDR3 is 12 residues. Germline loops: CDR1 SGHAT, CDR2 FQNNGV.

This clone was seen just once. V is TRBV4-3 and J is TRBJ2-5; D is possibly TRBD1 (6 bases). The J call is in doubt because the DNA end fits TRBJ2-7 better. Germline loops: CDR1 LGHNA, CDR2 YSLEER. The CDR3 consists of 14 residues. CDR3 residues: CASSQDRQAYEQYF. The CDR3 DNA reads as TGCGCCAGCAGCCAAGATAGACAGGCCTACGAGCAGTACTTC.

The chain is built from TRBV5-8 and TRBJ1-2, with a tentative D call TRBD1 (5 bases). The CDR3 extends over 14 amino acids. CDR1 is SGHTS, CDR2 YDEGEE, per germline. The V and J ends lost 4 bases and 2 bases respectively, with 12 bases between them. CDR3 in amino acids: CASSAGRGNYGYTF. The DNA for the CDR3 is TGTGCCAGCAGCGCGGGGCGGGGAAACTATGGCTACACCTTC. The full variable domain, with the rest looked up from reference TRBV5-8 and TRBJ1-2, is EAGVTQSPTHLIKTRGQQATLRCSPISGHTSVYWYQQALGLGLQFLLWYDEGEERNRGNFPPRFSGRQFPNYSSELNVNALELEDSALYLCASSAGRGNYGYTFGSGTRLTVV.

The CDR3 is CASSSKTGTGTYEQYF. CDR3 nucleotide sequence: TGTGCCAGCAGCTCTAAGACAGGCACGGGTACCTACGAGCAGTACTTC. This rearrangement joins TRBV7-9 to TRBJ2-7; D is perhaps TRBD1 (6 bases). The CDR3 is 16 amino acids. The germline V and J ends were trimmed by 4 bases and 2 bases, with 18 bases remaining between them. CDR1 and CDR2 (germline): SEHNR, FQNEAQ (reference sequence). Complete variable domain (other parts from reference TRBV7-9 and TRBJ2-7): DTGVSQNPRHKITKRGQNVTFRCDPISEHNRLYWYRQTLGQGPEFLTYFQNEAQLEKSRLLSDRFSAERPKGSFSTLEIQRTEQGDSAMYLCASSSKTGTGTYEQYFGPGTRLTVT.